This T cell receptor (beta chain) was documented in a study of blood T cells in healthy people across ages. This clonotype has only a few counts. Those donating, healthy Caucasian individuals from Russia, were aged about 6 to 95. A second about 6 to 12 cycle PCR used barcoded and J-beta primers. Each CDR3 protein gets one entry after TCRdb re-called the 5' RACE reads with MiXCR. This table holds about 1,500,000 distinct CDR3 sequences, 35% to 45% found once. Germline CDR1 is MNHEY and CDR2 is SMNVEV (reference sequence). The germline V and J ends were trimmed by 3 bases and 7 bases, with 13 bases remaining between them. The CDR3 contains 14 residues.

The sequenced sample consisted of blood. The TCR comes from a woman under 30 in good health. The V and J genes are TRBV27 and TRBJ2-1; D is possibly TRBD2 (5 bases). Written as DNA, the CDR3 is TGTGCCAGCAGTTTCCTCGGAGGTGGTAATGAGCAGTTCTTC. Translation gives CASSFLGGGNEQFF.